This passage covers 13 T cell receptor beta chains from one sample sequenced in a study of blood T cell repertoires in COVID-19. Using immunoSEQ multiplex PCR, the repertoire was profiled, and TCRdb retains in-frame clones only, with some absent. The table records around 100,000 clones, about 77% of them present only once. The specimen sequenced was peripheral blood. The source of these receptors is an older woman with acute or convalescent COVID-19.

V usage is TRBV6-5 and J usage is TRBJ2-7, with D unresolved. The CDR3 length is 14 residues. The ends were cut back, 5 bases at V and 5 bases at J, with 16 bases in the middle. CDR1 is MNHEY and CDR2 is SVGAGI in the germline V gene. CDR3 nucleotides: TGTGCCAGCAGTCCGCTGGCCGTGGTGGACGAGCAGTACTTC. Translation: CASSPLAVVDEQYF.

The chain uses TRBV19 and TRBJ1-3, with D perhaps matching TRBD1 (6 bases). Germline V gives CDR1 LNHDA, CDR2 SQIVND (reference sequence). The CDR3 covers 15 residues. Trimming took 8 bases from V and 0 from J, leaving 14 bases between them. The CDR3 spells CASAPGHHSGNTIYF. The CDR3 nucleotides are TGTGCCAGTGCCCCGGGACATCACTCTGGAAACACCATATATTTT.

The gene calls are TRBV27 and TRBJ1-6; TRBD1 matches 7 bases. Unmatched junction bases numbered 7, after V lost 7 bases and J lost 7 bases. Germline V gene sequence: CDR1 MNHEY, CDR2 SMNVEV (reference sequence). The CDR3 is made up of 14 amino acids. As DNA, the CDR3 is TGTGCCAGCACACGAGGGGGCGGGAATTCACCCCTCCACTTT. Translation gives CASTRGGGNSPLHF.

This chain joins TRBV7-8 and TRBJ2-2, with TRBD1 matching over 7 bases. V shed 5 bases, J shed 0 bases, and the junction held 6 bases outside the gene matches. This CDR3 has 16 residues. CDR1 is SGHVS and CDR2 is FQNEAQ in the germline V gene. The DNA for the CDR3 is TGTGCCAGCAGCCGAACCGACAGGGCGAACACCGGGGAGCTGTTTTTT. Translation: CASSRTDRANTGELFF.

The rearrangement joins TRBV9 to TRBJ1-5, with D possibly matching TRBD1 (6 bases). Germline-derived CDR1 and CDR2 are SGDLS and YYNGEE. Trimming left V 1 base short and J 6 bases short, with 11 bases between. The CDR3 is 14 amino acids. DNA of the CDR3: TGTGCCAGCAGCGTAACTACAGGGAGTCAGCCCCAGCATTTT. It translates to CASSVTTGSQPQHF. The full variable domain, rest sourced from reference TRBV9 and TRBJ1-5, is DSGVTQTPKHLITATGQRVTLRCSPRSGDLSVYWYQQSLDQGLQFLIQYYNGEERAKGNILERFSAQQFPDLHSELNLSSLELGDSALYFCASSVTTGSQPQHFGDGTRLSIL.

The chain employs TRBV15 and TRBJ1-5; a weak D match, TRBD1 (5 bases). Germline V gene sequence: CDR1 LNHNV, CDR2 YYDKDF (reference sequence). The length of the CDR3 is 14 residues. The V gene lost 5 bases and the J gene lost 1 base, with 9 bases spanning the gap. Written as DNA, the CDR3 is TGTGCCACCAGCCGGGACTCAAGCAATCAGCCCCAGCATTTT. It is translated as CATSRDSSNQPQHF.

The V gene is TRBV2, the J gene TRBJ2-1; D not certain. The CDR3 has 15 residues. The germline V gene has CDR1 SNHLY and CDR2 FYNNEI. Deletions cut 7 bases from V and 7 bases from J, with 20 bases between. CDR3 residues: CASTVVQVLENEQFF. DNA of the CDR3: TGTGCCAGCACGGTTGTGCAGGTCCTGGAAAATGAGCAGTTCTTC.

This rearrangement joins TRBV5-6 to TRBJ2-6; the D is unclear. CDR3 length: 13 amino acids. Germline V gene sequence: CDR1 SGHDT, CDR2 YYEEEE. Between the trimmed V and J ends, which lost 2 bases and 19 bases, there was a span of 19 bases. The CDR3 reads CASSFQRGARPTF. CDR3 nucleotide sequence: TGTGCCAGCAGCTTCCAACGCGGAGCCCGACCTACTTTC.

V gene TRBV10-2 combines with J gene TRBJ2-7; perhaps TRBD1 as D (6 bases). V lost 2 bases and J 3 bases, leaving 8 bases between the germline ends. The V gene's germline CDR1 is WSHSY and CDR2 SAAADI. The CDR3 length is 13 residues. The CDR3: CASSETGLYEQYF. The CDR3 bases are TGCGCCAGCAGTGAGACAGGGCTCTACGAGCAGTACTTC.

The rearrangement uses TRBV11-2 and TRBJ1-3, with TRBD1 matching over 9 bases. Unmatched junction bases numbered 7, after V lost 1 base and J lost 3 bases. The germline CDR1 and CDR2 sequences are SGHAT and FQNNGV. The CDR3 has 17 amino acids. The CDR3 nucleotides read TGTGCCAGCAGCTTAGGCCCGGACAGGGGAATTGGAAACACCATATATTTT. Translating gives CASSLGPDRGIGNTIYF.

The V gene is TRBV10-1, the J gene TRBJ1-1, with D unresolved. CDR1 is WNHNN, CDR2 SYGVQD, per germline (reference sequence). CDR3 length: 13 amino acids. Trimming stripped 6 bases from V and 1 base from J, with 9 bases between. CDR3: CASRSTKNTEAFF. The CDR3 nucleotides are TGCGCCAGCAGGAGTACCAAGAACACTGAAGCTTTCTTT.

The J gene is TRBJ1-5, the V gene TRBV7-2; TRBD1 aligns across 10 bases. Trimming took 2 bases from V and 5 from J; bases not matched to a gene: 3. Germline CDR1 and CDR2: SGHTA and FQGNSA. CDR3 length: 15 residues. CDR3 sequence: CASSLKTGGHQPQHF. Here the CDR3 DNA reads TGTGCCAGCAGCTTAAAGACAGGGGGCCATCAGCCCCAGCATTTT. Full variable domain (missing parts from reference TRBV7-2 and TRBJ1-5): GAGVSQSPSNKVTEKGKDVELRCDPISGHTALYWYRQSLGQGLEFLIYFQGNSAPDKSGLPSDRFSAERTGGSVSTLTIQRTQQEDSAVYLCASSLKTGGHQPQHFGDGTRLSIL.

This clone was detected once. The rearrangement joins TRBV5-6 to TRBJ1-2, with TRBD1 identical over 7 bases. There are 12 residues in the CDR3. CDR1 and CDR2 from the germline V gene are SGHDT and YYEEEE. After removal of 4 bases from V and 7 bases from J, the junction contained 4 bases not matched to a gene. The CDR3 DNA reads as TGTGCCAGCAGCCCTGACAGGGTTGGCTACACCTTC. Translating it yields CASSPDRVGYTF.